This entry concerns a single T cell receptor (beta chain). CD8+ and CD4+ T cells from blood underwent TCR beta sequencing. TEMRA cells were FACS-enriched, and CD8+ and CD4+ T cells were isolated negatively. Random hexamers were used to reverse transcribe an amount of about 0.45 to 1 ug RNA. The amplification used immunoSEQ multiplex PCR on TCR beta CDR3; it spanned 54 Vbeta and 13 Jbeta. Via MiXCR, TCRdb re-called the immunoSEQ multiplex PCR reads, giving one row per CDR3 protein. The sample includes 130,000 to 150,000 distinct CDR3 sequences, approximately 94% of them seen just once. The sample comes from a study of CD8 T cells in Susac syndrome. What was sequenced was CD4+ T cells from PBMCs. The source is a human donor in good health.

CDR3 amino acids: CASSWTLDRGRYNEQFF. The DNA for the CDR3 is TGTGCCAGCAGCTGGACACTCGACAGGGGGCGGTACAATGAGCAGTTCTTC. This rearrangement joins TRBV11-2 to TRBJ2-1, with TRBD1 identical over 10 bases. The CDR3 runs 17 residues. Germline lookup yields CDR1 SGHAT and CDR2 FQNNGV. Unmatched junction bases numbered 10, after V lost 4 bases and J lost 4 bases.